Presented here are 8 T cell receptor beta chains from one specimen sequenced in a study of OX40 agonist ivuxolimab in advanced cancers. TCRdb's copy holds only in-frame clones and misses some; the assay was immunoSEQ multiplex PCR. The profile covers around 50,000 clones, with more than 70% appearing a single time and approximately 0.69% taken by the ten largest. This sample comprised CD4+ or CD8+ T cells sorted from blood, obtained in a trial of the OX40 agonist ivuxolimab. The receptors here all came from an adult with an advanced solid tumor such as melanoma, head and neck, liver or kidney cancer.

This chain uses TRBV11-1 with TRBJ2-1, with unresolved D. Per the germline V gene, CDR1 is SGHAT and CDR2 is FQDESV (reference sequence). The CDR3 is made up of 15 amino acids. V shed 2 bases and J shed 3 bases, with 11 bases lying between them. The CDR3 sequence is CASSLRASGYNEQFF. CDR3 nucleotides: TGTGCCAGCAGCTTAAGGGCCTCTGGCTACAATGAGCAGTTCTTC.

The V gene is TRBV5-4, the J gene TRBJ1-3; D ambiguous. V lost 2 bases to trimming and J lost 4 bases, with 13 bases between them. The CDR3 is 15 amino acids. The germline gives CDR1 SGHNT, CDR2 YYREEE (reference sequence). In DNA, the CDR3 is TGTGCCAGCAGCTTCGGGGTGAGCACGGGAAACACCATATATTTT. Translation: CASSFGVSTGNTIYF.

The V gene is TRBV5-1, the J gene TRBJ2-4; D is unresolved. V gave up 0 bases and J gave up 5 bases, with 9 bases separating them. The germline CDR1 and CDR2 sequences are SGHRS and YFSETQ. The CDR3 covers 14 residues. The CDR3 nucleotides are TGCGCCAGCAGCTTGGGGACCCCCCAAAACATTCAGTACTTC. Translation: CASSLGTPQNIQYF.

V and J are TRBV7-9 and TRBJ1-2; tentatively, D is TRBD1 (5 bases). The V end lost 7 bases, the J end lost 1 base, and 10 bases lay between the germline ends. Germline assignment: CDR1 SEHNR and CDR2 FQNEAQ (reference sequence). The CDR3 sequence is 13 residues long. CDR3 in amino acids: CASTPGINYGYTF. CDR3 nucleotides: TGTGCCAGCACCCCAGGGATTAACTATGGCTACACCTTC. Complete variable domain (other parts from reference TRBV7-9 and TRBJ1-2): DTGVSQNPRHKITKRGQNVTFRCDPISEHNRLYWYRQTLGQGPEFLTYFQNEAQLEKSRLLSDRFSAERPKGSFSTLEIQRTEQGDSAMYLCASTPGINYGYTFGSGTRLTVV.

This chain uses TRBV9 with TRBJ2-5; 9 bases map to TRBD1. Germline trimming cut 0 bases from V and 5 bases from J; bases unmatched to any gene: 5. The CDR3 covers 15 residues. The V gene's germline CDR1 is SGDLS and CDR2 YYNGEE. CDR3 amino acids: CASSVVQGAGETQYF. CDR3 coding DNA: TGTGCCAGCAGCGTAGTACAGGGGGCGGGGGAGACCCAGTACTTC.

The genes are TRBV10-2 and TRBJ2-5; D may be TRBD2 (5 bases). Germline V gives CDR1 WSHSY, CDR2 SAAADI. Trimming removed 6 bases at V and 5 bases at J, with 22 bases between. CDR3 length equals 16 residues. For the CDR3, the DNA is TGCGCCAGCAGGGATGCCGGAGGTAGTCGAAGGGAGACCCAGTACTTC. Translated: CASRDAGGSRRETQYF.

This clone was seen once. The V gene is TRBV27, the J gene TRBJ2-7; 10 bases match TRBD1. The junction had 13 bases not matched to a gene; V was cut back by 3 bases and J by 5 bases. The CDR3 has 17 amino acids. The germline CDR1 and CDR2 sequences are MNHEY and SMNVEV (reference sequence). CDR3 nucleotides: TGTGCCAGCAGTTTTATCGACAGGGGGCGCAGGCACCACGAGCAGTACTTC. This codes for CASSFIDRGRRHHEQYF.

The chain links TRBV11-1 to TRBJ2-7; D gene ambiguous. From germline, CDR1 is SGHAT and CDR2 FQDESV (reference sequence). Between the trimmed V and J ends, which lost 5 bases and 8 bases, there was a span of 16 bases. This CDR3 spans 13 amino acids. This CDR3 is CASSVQGTWQQYF. Written as DNA, the CDR3 is TGTGCCAGCAGCGTACAAGGTACCTGGCAGCAGTACTTC.